The rows below give T cell receptor beta chains drawn from one sample of a study of blood T cell repertoires in COVID-19. Here immunoSEQ multiplex PCR was the method, and the copy in TCRdb shows in-frame clones only, minus some. The table includes some 270,000 clones, 86% detected once. The specimen sequenced was peripheral blood. The receptors shown here come from a woman aged 80 or over with COVID-19, enrolled during active disease. Both conserved end residues are part of each CDR3.

j_call v_call cdr3_aa
TRBJ1-2 TRBV5-1 CASSSGTDQGYTF
TRBJ1-1 TRBV5-8 CASSSDRGRTEAFF
TRBJ1-1 TRBV29-1 CSVERDSVNTEAFF
TRBJ1-1 TRBV10-3 CAISAGGPSEAFF
TRBJ1-1 TRBV7-8 CASSSGQGADWEAFF
TRBJ2-5 TRBV5-1 CASSLGQYQETQYF
TRBJ1-2 TRBV3-1/TRBV3-2 CASSGRTGLGYTF
TRBJ1-5 TRBV5-1 CASSPQGINQPQHF
TRBJ2-1 TRBV3-1/TRBV3-2 CASSQERSYNEQFF
TRBJ1-4 TRBV19 CASSIAWTGEKLFF
TRBJ2-1 TRBV10-3 CAISEGQPNEQFF
TRBJ2-2 TRBV10-3 CAISELAGSGTGELFF
TRBJ1-2 TRBV23-1 CASSQPQFIYGYTF
TRBJ1-6 TRBV7-8 CASCRGRPEDNSPLHF
TRBJ1-2 TRBV11-1 CASSPPGGTGGTF
TRBJ2-1 TRBV11-1 CASQWGTSGGYNEQFF
TRBJ2-5 TRBV7-2 CASSLPTGAQETQYF
TRBJ1-1 TRBV7-9 CASTLLLMNTEAFF
TRBJ2-1 TRBV5-4 CASSVGRGSEQFF
TRBJ1-2 TRBV6-5 CASSPRGSSYGYTF
TRBJ2-2 TRBV28 CASVSTNTGELFF
TRBJ1-4 TRBV6-5 CASSMRTGGGKLFF
TRBJ1-5 TRBV11-2 CASSSHNQPQHF
TRBJ2-1 TRBV13 CASSLGLAGGRNEQFF
TRBJ2-2 TRBV5-1 CASSLALGSGGANTGELFF
TRBJ1-4 TRBV3-1/TRBV3-2 CASSRDQGRSKLFF
TRBJ2-5 TRBV5-1 CASSLLGGETQYF
TRBJ1-1 TRBV3-1/TRBV3-2 CASSRDRLTEAFF
TRBJ1-1 TRBV18 CASSPPIQGTEAFF
TRBJ2-3 TRBV7-2 CASSLGWGATDTQYF
TRBJ1-5 TRBV10-2 CASSESGVNQPQHF
TRBJ1-2 TRBV10-3 CAISLQGEHGYTF